The sequence of this T cell receptor beta chain was determined in a study of T-cell memory formation after mild COVID-19. General study findings and limits: Unconfirmed was the SARS-CoV-2 specificity of second-wave clones that peaked on day 37. A balance of CD4 and CD8 characterized clones contracting day 15 to 85, whereas later expanders leaned CD4+.

MiXCR was run by TCRdb on the 5' RACE reads, yielding one entry per CDR3 protein. The top ten clones hold 3.9% of a sample with over 150,000 distinct CDR3 sequences, approximately 17% of them seen once. The germline V gene has CDR1 SEHNR and CDR2 FQNEAQ (reference sequence). Between the trimmed V and J ends, which lost 8 bases and 2 bases, there was a span of 8 bases. The CDR3 runs to 12 residues. As regards this clonotype: Antigen unknown.

The J gene is TRBJ2-3, the V gene TRBV7-9; tentatively, D is TRBD1 (5 bases). The sequence was collected from a man aged 18 to 29 who had mild COVID-19 (a few samples of this study predate the infection). Cell type and time point are not known. Sequencing was done on a sample of PBMCs or a T cell subset sorted from them (not recorded which). CDR3: CASSDNTDTQYF. CDR3 bases: TGTGCCAGCTCGGACAACACAGATACGCAGTATTTT.